These 9 T cell receptor beta chains were sequenced from one sample in a study of response to subunit inactivated influenza vaccine. TCRdb re-analysed the RT-PCR reads in MiXCR, keeping a single row per CDR3 protein. The table includes hundreds of thousands of distinct CDR3 sequences, more than 15% detected once. Sample: PBMCs from blood, taken roughly 12 days after vaccination. These receptors originate from a man between 50 and 59 years old who received an inactivated influenza vaccine.

In its sample, this clonotype was seen a few times. The J gene is TRBJ2-1, the V gene TRBV6-5; TRBD2 agrees at 14 bases. Germline values: CDR1 MNHEY, CDR2 SVGAGI. Trimming removed 3 bases from V and 9 bases from J; junction bases left unmatched: 7. The CDR3 runs 16 residues. The CDR3 reads CASSYGLAGGGFEQFF. CDR3 coding DNA: TGTGCCAGCAGTTATGGACTAGCGGGAGGAGGGTTTGAGCAGTTCTTC.

This clonotype showed up just a few times. This CDR3 is CASSPKIGYETQYF. The CDR3 coding sequence is TGCGCCAGCAGCCCCAAGATAGGATACGAGACCCAGTACTTC. This chain joins TRBV4-3 and TRBJ2-5, with D hard to call. CDR1 and CDR2 from the germline V gene are LGHNA and YSLEER. The germline V and J ends were trimmed by 4 bases and 5 bases, with 14 bases remaining between them. This CDR3 is built from 14 residues.

The chain links TRBV28 to TRBJ1-5; 7 nucleotides agree with TRBD1. The CDR3 is 15 amino acids. Unmatched junction bases numbered 6, after V lost 5 bases and J lost 2 bases. CDR1 MDHEN and CDR2 SYDVKM come from the germline V gene. CDR3 in DNA: TGTGCCAGCAGTACACAGGGGCCTGGCAATCAGCCCCAGCATTTT. Its protein is CASSTQGPGNQPQHF.

The rearrangement joins TRBV27 to TRBJ1-5; no clear D gene. Between the trimmed V and J ends, which lost 2 bases and 7 bases, there was a span of 12 bases. The CDR3 spans 14 residues. Germline CDR1 reads MNHEY; CDR2 reads SMNVEV (reference sequence). The CDR3 spells CASSLTGEGQPQHF. The CDR3, as DNA: TGTGCCAGCAGTTTAACGGGCGAAGGGCAGCCCCAGCATTTT.

This clonotype has only a few counts. The J gene is TRBJ1-1, the V gene TRBV30, with D uncertain. CDR1 is GTSNPN and CDR2 is SVGIG in the germline V gene (reference sequence). Trimming pared 0 bases from V and 6 bases from J, leaving 2 bases between. The CDR3 is 10 amino acids. The CDR3 sequence: CAWSVPEAFF. The CDR3 bases are TGTGCCTGGAGTGTACCTGAAGCTTTCTTT.

The rearrangement links TRBV9 to TRBJ1-1; D is perhaps TRBD1 (5 bases). From germline, CDR1 is SGDLS and CDR2 YYNGEE. Trimming left V 0 bases short and J 6 bases short, with 12 bases between. The CDR3 sequence is 14 residues long. This CDR3 is CASSVEGAWAEAFF. The CDR3 bases are TGTGCCAGCAGCGTAGAAGGGGCCTGGGCTGAAGCTTTCTTT.

J is TRBJ2-5 and V is TRBV2; 7 nucleotides agree with TRBD1. J was trimmed by 2 bases and V by 7 bases; bases with no gene match: 13. CDR1 is SNHLY and CDR2 is FYNNEI in the germline V gene. The CDR3 spans 16 residues. CDR3 loop: CASTSSTGLLQETQYF. In DNA, the CDR3 is TGTGCCAGCACCTCCTCGACAGGGCTACTTCAAGAGACCCAGTACTTC.

J is TRBJ1-4 and V is TRBV3-1; a possible D gene is TRBD1 (6 bases). The V and J ends lost 6 bases and 8 bases respectively, with 19 bases between them. The CDR3 loop spans 15 amino acids. CDR1 and CDR2 from the germline V gene are LGHDT and YNNKEL (reference sequence). CDR3 in DNA: TGTGCCAGCAGTCCCTCAACAGGGCCTACCGAAAAACTGTTTTTT. Translated: CASSPSTGPTEKLFF.

The rearrangement uses TRBV29-1 and TRBJ2-5; D remains ambiguous. V was shortened by 6 bases and J by 7 bases, with 9 bases between the two germline ends. This CDR3 spans 10 amino acids. The germline gives CDR1 SQVTM, CDR2 ANQGSEA. The CDR3 DNA reads as TGCAGCGTGGGGTCCGGGACCCAGTACTTC. It encodes CSVGSGTQYF.